This is a list of T cell receptor beta chains from one sample in a study of cytomegalovirus exposure and HLA in healthy donors. Method: immunoSEQ multiplex PCR; TCRdb's copy keeps in-frame clones and lacks some. The sample has roughly 130,000 clones; 70% to 75% are singletons. The sequencing sample was made of PBMCs. Receptors originate from a woman aged 40 to 49 in good health and CMV-seronegative. Both conserved end residues are part of each CDR3.

>TRBV5-6|TRBJ1-6
CASSSLGQGGSPLHF
>TRBV10-3|TRBJ1-2
CAISETGTEDGYTF
>TRBV1|TRBJ1-1
CTSSQDHRGWTTEAFF
>TRBV18|TRBJ1-4
CASSIRDNSNEKLFF
>TRBV4-1|TRBJ1-4
CASSREDRDGEKLLF
>TRBV19|TRBJ2-5
CASSYLWGPGETQYF
>TRBV6-1|TRBJ2-2
CASRRPGQLTGELFF
>TRBV5-1|TRBJ1-1
CASSLKGQGGSEAFF
>TRBV2|TRBJ2-3
CASTMRLSTDTQYF
>TRBV2|TRBJ1-5
CASTGGSNQPQHF
>TRBV5-4|TRBJ1-3
CASSSKQAAVTGNTIYF
>TRBV2|TRBJ1-2
CASSERGSLPGPANYGYTF
>TRBV4-1|TRBJ2-3
CASSPDPSSSGGIRGTDTQYF
>TRBV10-3|TRBJ2-4
CAISETGGGAKNIQYF
>TRBV5-4|TRBJ2-3
CASSLRLAGAGDTQYF
>TRBV5-6|TRBJ1-6
CASSPIQGASNSPLHF
>TRBV28|TRBJ1-6
CASSLSQGLFPNSPLHF
>TRBV9|TRBJ2-7
CASSVSFEGEQYF
>TRBV15|TRBJ2-5
CATSRDGETQYF
>TRBV7-3|TRBJ1-1
CASSSPDRGVEAFF
>TRBV7-2|TRBJ1-5
CASSPGGGQPQHF
>TRBV4-1|TRBJ1-2
CASSQAHRGINYGYTF
>TRBV5-6|TRBJ1-1
CASRKTGGNTEAFF
>TRBV4-3|TRBJ1-2
CASSQVRGVFYGYTF
>TRBV5-1|TRBJ2-1
CASSVELAGGNEQFF
>TRBV29-1|TRBJ2-2
CSVYPEGGELFF
>TRBV5-1|TRBJ2-7
CASAGSLSYEQYF
>TRBV5-8|TRBJ1-6
CASSRSESPLHF
>TRBV7-6|TRBJ1-1
CASSFLQNTEAFF
>TRBV6-1|TRBJ1-1
CASKEVYTEAFF
>TRBV6-6|TRBJ2-3
CASPTGLSTDTQYF
>TRBV2|TRBJ1-5
CASGSEQGDQPQHF
>TRBV4-3|TRBJ2-1
CASSQGDGPGQGDSEQFF
>TRBV28|TRBJ2-1
CASSFKGSRGFSYNEQFF
>TRBV9|TRBJ1-2
CASSVGWATGTLGGYTF
>TRBV2|TRBJ2-3
CATQGRFTDTQYF
>TRBV5-1|TRBJ2-3
CASSLRFGQGITDTQYF
>TRBV5-6|TRBJ1-2
CASSLGSNYGYTF
>TRBV6-1|TRBJ1-1
CASEQVMNTEAFF
>TRBV10-3|TRBJ1-5
CAISETGASQPQHF
>TRBV7-2|TRBJ2-1
CASSLAVALGGSYNEQFF
>TRBV9|TRBJ1-1
CASSVVPGARTEAFF